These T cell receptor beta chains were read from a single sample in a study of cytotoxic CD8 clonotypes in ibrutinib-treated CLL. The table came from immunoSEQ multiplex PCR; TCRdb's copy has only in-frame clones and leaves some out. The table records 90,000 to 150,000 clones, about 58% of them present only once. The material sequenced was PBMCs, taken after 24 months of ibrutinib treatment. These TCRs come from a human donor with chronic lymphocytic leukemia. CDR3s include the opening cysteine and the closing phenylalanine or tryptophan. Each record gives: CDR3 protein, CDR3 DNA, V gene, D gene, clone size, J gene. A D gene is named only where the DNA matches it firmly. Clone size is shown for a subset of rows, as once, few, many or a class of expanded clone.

CATSGSGTDTQYF,TGTGCCACCAGCGGGTCCGGGACAGATACGCAGTATTTT,TRBV15,.,.,TRBJ2-3
CASSSGTDSYEQYF,TGTGCCAGCAGCAGTGGGACAGACTCCTACGAGCAGTACTTC,TRBV7-6,TRBD1,.,TRBJ2-7
CATSWSNQPQHF,TGTGCCACCAGTTGGAGCAATCAGCCCCAGCATTTT,TRBV7-7,.,.,TRBJ1-5
CASSEGSNQPQHF,TGTGCCAGCAGTGAAGGTAGCAATCAGCCCCAGCATTTT,TRBV6-1,.,.,TRBJ1-5
CASSLRKNTGELFF,TGTGCCAGCAGCTTACGAAAAAACACCGGGGAGCTGTTTTTT,TRBV11-2,.,.,TRBJ2-2
CASSWTGHNSGANVLTF,TGCGCCAGCAGCTGGACAGGACATAACTCTGGGGCCAACGTCCTGACTTTC,TRBV5-1,TRBD1,.,TRBJ2-6
CASSPTLTSYNEQFF,TGTGCCAGCAGTCCGACATTGACTTCCTACAATGAGCAGTTCTTC,TRBV6-5,.,.,TRBJ2-1
CATSREGGASNEQFF,TGTGCCACCAGCAGAGAGGGGGGAGCGAGCAATGAGCAGTTCTTC,TRBV15,.,.,TRBJ2-1
CASSLWSGGRETQYF,TGTGCCAGCAGTTTATGGTCGGGGGGCAGGGAGACCCAGTACTTC,TRBV27,.,.,TRBJ2-5
CASRDILESPYEQYF,TGTGCCAGCAGAGACATTCTAGAGTCCCCCTACGAGCAGTACTTC,TRBV6-1,.,.,TRBJ2-7
CASSPHSGVGNTIYF,TGTGCCAGCTCACCTCATAGCGGGGTAGGAAACACCATATATTTT,TRBV18,.,.,TRBJ1-3
CASSALSYEQYF,TGTGCCAGCAGCGCTCTATCCTACGAGCAGTACTTC,TRBV7-9,.,few,TRBJ2-7
CASSISHAKNIQYF,TGTGCCAGTAGTATTAGCCACGCCAAAAACATTCAGTACTTC,TRBV19,.,.,TRBJ2-4
CASSVDFRDREFF,TGTGCCAGCAGCGTTGACTTCCGGGACAGGGAGTTCTTC,TRBV2,TRBD1,.,TRBJ2-1
CASSSGITTGELFF,TGTGCCAGCAGCTCAGGAATCACTACAGGGGAGCTGTTTTTT,TRBV7-2,.,.,TRBJ2-2
CASSLGENQPQHF,TGTGCCAGCAGCTTAGGGGAGAATCAGCCCCAGCATTTT,TRBV7-9,.,.,TRBJ1-5
CASSVRDRGYEQYF,TGTGCCAGCAGCGTCCGGGACAGGGGCTACGAGCAGTACTTC,TRBV9,TRBD1,.,TRBJ2-7
CASGAGAGELFF,TGTGCCAGCGGTGCTGGGGCCGGGGAGCTGTTTTTT,TRBV9,.,.,TRBJ2-2
CASSAGTRLLGDF,TGTGCCAGCAGCGCCGGGACTAGGCTACTTGGAGACTTC,TRBV9,TRBD2,.,TRBJ2-4
CASSLLESRDTEAFF,TGTGCCAGCAGCTTATTGGAGTCCCGGGACACTGAAGCTTTCTTT,TRBV5-6,.,few,TRBJ1-1
CASSFPGQGNYGYTF,TGTGCCAGCAGCTTCCCGGGACAGGGGAACTATGGCTACACCTTC,TRBV5-8,TRBD1,.,TRBJ1-2
CASSLSGTDTQYF,TGTGCCAGCAGCTTATCAGGCACAGATACGCAGTATTTT,TRBV7-2,.,.,TRBJ2-3
CASSSMTSGGDTQYF,TGTGCCAGCAGTTCGATGACTAGCGGGGGGGATACGCAGTATTTT,TRBV28,TRBD2,.,TRBJ2-3
CASSPGRLWLNTGELFF,TGTGCCAGCAGCCCCGGCAGGTTGTGGTTGAACACCGGGGAGCTGTTTTTT,TRBV7-2,.,.,TRBJ2-2
CASSGTGVPTGELFF,TGTGCCAGCAGCGGAACAGGGGTGCCAACCGGGGAGCTGTTTTTT,TRBV4-2,TRBD1,.,TRBJ2-2
CALRASGGGTDTQYF,TGTGCCCTAAGGGCAAGCGGGGGAGGAACAGATACGCAGTATTTT,TRBV6-1,TRBD2,few,TRBJ2-3
CAWSRTGSEQYF,TGTGCCTGGAGTCGGACAGGATCCGAGCAGTACTTC,TRBV30,TRBD1,.,TRBJ2-7
CASMGAAYEQYF,TGTGCCAGCATGGGGGCAGCCTACGAGCAGTACTTC,TRBV28,.,.,TRBJ2-7
CASSVAPGSSYEQYF,TGTGCCAGCAGCGTAGCTCCGGGGAGCTCCTACGAGCAGTACTTC,TRBV9,.,.,TRBJ2-7
CASSLGQGTGELFF,TGTGCCAGCAGTTTGGGACAGGGGACCGGGGAGCTGTTTTTT,TRBV6-5,TRBD1,few,TRBJ2-2
CASSSGSPHQETQYF,TGTGCCAGCAGTTCCGGGAGCCCGCATCAAGAGACCCAGTACTTC,TRBV6-5,.,.,TRBJ2-5
CASSVSRTGSYEQYF,TGTGCCAGCAGCGTTAGCCGGACAGGTTCCTACGAGCAGTACTTC,TRBV7-9,TRBD1,.,TRBJ2-7
CAGSAANYGYTF,TGTGCCGGTTCGGCAGCTAACTATGGCTACACCTTC,TRBV7-9,.,.,TRBJ1-2
CASRPRDSGGTDTQYF,TGTGCCAGCAGACCCCGGGATAGCGGGGGGACAGATACGCAGTATTTT,TRBV6-6,TRBD2,.,TRBJ2-3
CASSSGLPKQETQYF,TGTGCCAGCAGCTCGGGACTTCCTAAACAAGAGACCCAGTACTTC,TRBV5-6,.,.,TRBJ2-5
CASGGDRAGQPQHF,TGTGCTAGTGGTGGGGACAGGGCGGGTCAGCCCCAGCATTTT,TRBV12-5,TRBD1,.,TRBJ1-5
CASTRLSGGTGELFF,TGTGCCAGCACCCGGTTAAGCGGCGGCACCGGGGAGCTGTTTTTT,TRBV25-1,.,.,TRBJ2-2
CASSLKHSAAYGYTF,TGTGCCAGCAGCTTAAAACATTCGGCAGCCTATGGCTACACCTTC,TRBV7-2,.,.,TRBJ1-2
CASSLSAGGINNSPLHF,TGCGCCAGCAGCTTGAGCGCCGGGGGTATCAATAATTCACCCCTCCACTTT,TRBV5-1,.,.,TRBJ1-6
CASSVEGSGANVLTF,TGTGCCAGCAGCGTAGAGGGGTCTGGGGCCAACGTCCTGACTTTC,TRBV9,.,.,TRBJ2-6
CASSLKIGYNEQFF,TGTGCCAGCAGCTTAAAGATCGGATACAATGAGCAGTTCTTC,TRBV7-3,.,.,TRBJ2-1
CASSRQQGQETQYF,TGCGCCAGCAGCCGACAGCAGGGCCAAGAGACCCAGTACTTC,TRBV5-1,.,.,TRBJ2-5
CASSVGGYSNQPQHF,TGTGCCAGCAGCGTCGGCGGTTATAGCAATCAGCCCCAGCATTTT,TRBV9,.,.,TRBJ1-5
CASSRDRSGYGYTF,TGTGCCAGCAGTAGGGACAGGTCGGGCTATGGCTACACCTTC,TRBV6-1,TRBD1,.,TRBJ1-2
CASTRASSTDTQYF,TGTGCCAGCACCCGGGCCAGTAGCACAGATACGCAGTATTTT,TRBV25-1,.,.,TRBJ2-3
CAWQGDSPGNQPQHF,TGTGCCTGGCAGGGAGACAGCCCGGGCAATCAGCCCCAGCATTTT,TRBV30,.,once,TRBJ1-5
CASSHREGSGGYTF,TGTGCCAGCAGTCACCGGGAGGGTTCAGGGGGCTACACCTTC,TRBV28,.,many,TRBJ1-2
CASSLSGGYEQYF,TGTGCCAGCAGTTTATCCGGGGGATACGAGCAGTACTTC,TRBV27,.,.,TRBJ2-7
CASSLESVGTGELFF,TGCGCCAGCAGCTTGGAGTCGGTCGGCACCGGGGAGCTGTTTTTT,TRBV5-1,.,.,TRBJ2-2
CASSPRQGDYTF,TGCGCCAGCAGCCCACGACAGGGGGACTACACCTTC,TRBV5-1,TRBD1,.,TRBJ1-2
CASLPAGQGAAGELFF,TGTGCCAGCCTCCCGGCGGGACAGGGGGCGGCCGGGGAGCTGTTTTTT,TRBV27,TRBD1,.,TRBJ2-2